There are a few counts of the clone carrying this TCR beta chain. The antigen is unknown. This CDR3 contains 16 residues. V lost 3 bases and J lost 0, with 9 bases in between. TCRdb analysed the 5' RACE reads with MiXCR anew, one entry per CDR3 protein. This table holds just over 450,000 distinct CDR3 sequences, about 14% found once. The record originates from a study of identical twins. Overall study results and limits: Within twin pairs, the out-of-frame alpha sequences they shared showed excess low generation probability.

The same data also went into a second study, on yellow fever vaccine responses in identical twins.

The receptor's source is a woman aged 18-30 years in good health. Sequencing was performed on CD4+ T cells sorted from blood. V gene TRBV12-3 or TRBV12-4 combines with J gene TRBJ2-6; D gene unclear. CDR3 in amino acids: CASSFPRPSGANVLTF. DNA for the CDR3: TGTGCCAGCAGTTTTCCGCGGCCCTCTGGGGCCAACGTCCTGACTTTC.